This T cell receptor beta chain was sequenced in a study of cytomegalovirus exposure and HLA in healthy donors. The PCR had 60 Vbeta and 13 Jbeta primers. TCRdb keeps only in-frame clones here, not all; method: immunoSEQ multiplex PCR. The repertoire table contains tens of thousands of clones. CDR3 length: 15 residues. In germline, CDR1 is LNHDA, CDR2 SQIVND (reference sequence). The ends were cut back, 3 bases at V and 5 bases at J, with 17 bases in the middle. Sequences were obtained from PBMCs. This TCR came from a woman aged 60-75 years in good health and CMV-seronegative. The V gene is TRBV19, the J gene TRBJ2-7; D might be TRBD2 (7 bases). CDR3 protein: CASSIGRIQGNEQYF. The DNA of the CDR3 is TGTGCCAGTAGTATCGGGAGGATACAGGGCAACGAGCAGTACTTC. Full variable domain (missing parts from reference TRBV19 and TRBJ2-7): DGGITQSPKYLFRKEGQNVTLSCEQNLNHDAMYWYRQDPGQGLRLIYYSQIVNDFQKGDIAEGYSVSREKKESFPLTVTSAQKNPTAFYLCASSIGRIQGNEQYFGPGTRLTVT.